This TCR beta chain was sequenced in a study of blood T cell repertoires in COVID-19. The CDR3 consists of 15 residues. Germline assignment: CDR1 ENHRY and CDR2 SYGVKD. Trimming took 6 bases from V and 1 from J, leaving 15 bases between them. Using immunoSEQ multiplex PCR, the repertoire was profiled, and TCRdb retains in-frame clones only, with some absent. The sample includes approximately 280,000 clones, approximately 88% of them seen just once. The chain employs TRBV10-3 and TRBJ1-1, with a tentative D call TRBD1 (5 bases). The receptor's source is a man aged 45-60 years with acute or convalescent COVID-19. Sequencing was carried out using peripheral blood. Written as DNA, the CDR3 is TGTGCCATCAGCGCCCGGGACTTGCAGAACACTGAAGCTTTCTTT. Amino acid sequence: CAISARDLQNTEAFF.